This T cell receptor beta chain came from a study of T-cell memory formation after mild COVID-19. Study-level information: Most TCR clusters belonged to a single donor.

CDR1 is LGHNA and CDR2 is YSLEER in the germline V gene. The V and J ends lost 1 base and 3 bases respectively, with 7 bases between them. The CDR3 contains 13 residues. This clonotype appeared a few times. What it binds is not known. Study results and caveats: Contracting clones from day 15 to 85 showed balanced CD4/CD8; later expanders favored CD4+. Mostly located in CM and EM were contracting CD4+ clones, with contracting CD8+ clones located in EMRA. Pre-infection memory held some responding clones, suggesting pre-existing cross-reactive T cells responded.

TCRdb fed the 5' RACE reads into MiXCR, producing one record per CDR3 protein. The sample has 300,000 to 400,000 distinct CDR3 sequences; roughly an eighth are singletons. What was sequenced was PBMCs or a T cell subset sorted from them (not recorded which). This receptor was taken from a young man who had mild COVID-19 (a few samples of this study predate the infection). Cell type and time point are not known. The genes are TRBV4-3 and TRBJ2-7; D ambiguous. CDR3 coding DNA: TGCGCCAGCAGCCAAGGGCCAGACTACGAGCAGTACTTC. It codes for CASSQGPDYEQYF.